These T cell receptor beta chains were read from a single sample in a study of T cells in Graves' hyperthyroidism and ophthalmopathy. TCRdb redid the calling of the multiplex PCR reads with MiXCR, one entry per CDR3 protein. The data show about 500,000 distinct CDR3 sequences, with around 14% seen just once and around 17% held by the top ten. The material sequenced was blood. The receptors here all came from a woman younger than 35 with Graves' hyperthyroidism. CDR3s include the opening cysteine and the closing phenylalanine or tryptophan. The order of the fields is CDR3 length, D gene, J gene, clone size, V gene, CDR3 DNA, CDR3 protein. The D gene is left open where the match is weak. Not all rows give a size; the values are once, few, many and, for expanded clones, a class.

CDR3 length: 16
D gene: TRBD2
J gene: TRBJ2-3
clone size: many
V gene: TRBV27
CDR3 DNA: TGTGCCAGCAGCCGCCGGCTAGCGGGAGGGACAGATACGCAGTATTTT
CDR3 protein: CASSRRLAGGTDTQYF

CDR3 length: 14
D gene: TRBD1
J gene: TRBJ2-4
clone size: NA
V gene: TRBV6-1
CDR3 DNA: TGTGCCACCCGGGACAGGGATACCAAAAACATTCAGTACTTC
CDR3 protein: CATRDRDTKNIQYF

CDR3 length: 13
D gene: NA
J gene: TRBJ1-2
clone size: many
V gene: TRBV24-1
CDR3 DNA: TGTGCCACCAGTGATTTAGCCTTTTATGGCTACACCTTC
CDR3 protein: CATSDLAFYGYTF

CDR3 length: 13
D gene: NA
J gene: TRBJ1-4
clone size: few
V gene: TRBV29-1
CDR3 DNA: TGCAGCGTTGGGCAACAGGGCAATGAAAAACTGTTTTTT
CDR3 protein: CSVGQQGNEKLFF

CDR3 length: 13
D gene: NA
J gene: TRBJ2-2
clone size: many
V gene: TRBV30
CDR3 DNA: TGTGCCCATAGCAGCTCGAACACCGGGGAGCTGTTTTTT
CDR3 protein: CAHSSSNTGELFF

CDR3 length: 15
D gene: TRBD2
J gene: TRBJ2-1
clone size: NA
V gene: TRBV7-6
CDR3 DNA: TGTGCCAGCAGCTCCTCTAGCGGAGACTACAATGAGCAGTTCTTC
CDR3 protein: CASSSSSGDYNEQFF

CDR3 length: 15
D gene: NA
J gene: TRBJ1-3
clone size: few
V gene: TRBV6-1
CDR3 DNA: TGTGCCAGCACCAACCCCCCCAGCTCTGGAAACACCATATATTTT
CDR3 protein: CASTNPPSSGNTIYF

CDR3 length: 14
D gene: TRBD1
J gene: TRBJ1-5
clone size: NA
V gene: TRBV19
CDR3 DNA: TGTGCCAGTAGTAAGGGGGCAGGGGATCAGCCCCAGCATTTT
CDR3 protein: CASSKGAGDQPQHF

CDR3 length: 13
D gene: NA
J gene: TRBJ2-4
clone size: NA
V gene: TRBV20-1
CDR3 DNA: TGCAGTGCTAGTACCACTACAAAGGGGATTCAGTACTTC
CDR3 protein: CSASTTTKGIQYF

CDR3 length: 14
D gene: NA
J gene: TRBJ1-4
clone size: NA
V gene: TRBV6-1
CDR3 DNA: TGTGCCAGCAGTCCACAGGGATACGATGAAAAACTGTTTTTT
CDR3 protein: CASSPQGYDEKLFF

CDR3 length: 13
D gene: NA
J gene: TRBJ2-3
clone size: many
V gene: TRBV29-1
CDR3 DNA: TGCAGCGTTGGGATAGGGGGGACAGATACGCAGTATTTT
CDR3 protein: CSVGIGGTDTQYF

CDR3 length: 16
D gene: NA
J gene: TRBJ2-6
clone size: NA
V gene: TRBV3-1
CDR3 DNA: TGTGCCAGCAGCCAATTTACAGGCTCTGGGGCCAACGTCCTGACTTTC
CDR3 protein: CASSQFTGSGANVLTF

CDR3 length: 13
D gene: NA
J gene: TRBJ2-2
clone size: many
V gene: TRBV11-3
CDR3 DNA: TGTGCCAGCAGCTCCCGTACCACCGGGGAGCTGTTTTTT
CDR3 protein: CASSSRTTGELFF

CDR3 length: 12
D gene: NA
J gene: TRBJ1-3
clone size: many
V gene: TRBV3-1
CDR3 DNA: TGTGCCAGCAGCCAAGGTGTAAACACCATATATTTT
CDR3 protein: CASSQGVNTIYF

CDR3 length: 13
D gene: TRBD2
J gene: TRBJ2-1
clone size: many
V gene: TRBV3-1
CDR3 DNA: TGTGCCAGCAGCCAAAGCGGGAACAATGAGCAGTTCTTC
CDR3 protein: CASSQSGNNEQFF